Sequencing of this T cell receptor (beta chain) was carried out in a study of beta chain features in type 1 diabetes. General observations from the study: VDJ junctions in type 1 diabetes patients carried more deletions and fewer insertions.

TCRB transcripts that were expressed got sequenced, as all of the isolated RNA had been reverse transcribed. Sequencing used immunoSEQ multiplex PCR; TCRdb keeps in-frame clones, though not all of them. The sample contains 680,000 or so clones, about a sixth of which appear only once. Note on this clone: What it recognizes is unknown.

The receptor comes from a man aged 18 to 30 in good health. Sequencing was done on a sample of naive CD4+ T cells from blood.

CDR3 coding DNA: TGTGCCAGCAGTGGCCAGCCGCTTTCACCCCTCCACTTT. It yields the protein CASSGQPLSPLHF. V gene TRBV2 combines with J gene TRBJ1-6; no firm D call. This CDR3 is built from 13 residues. Germline V CDR1 and CDR2: SNHLY, FYNNEI. Trimming removed 4 bases from V and 9 bases from J, with 10 bases in between.